The 22 T cell receptor beta chains below come from one sample, sequenced in a study of T cells in narcolepsy. Assay: immunoSEQ multiplex PCR; the TCRdb copy retains only in-frame clones and omits some. This sample has fewer than 35,000 clones; around 80% occur once, and the top ten carry roughly 1.3%. The sample was CD45RA- memory CD4+ T cells from PBMCs. The receptors originated from a human donor with narcolepsy.

This sequence joins TRBV15 and TRBJ1-2; D gene ambiguous. There are 16 residues in the CDR3. Trimming shortened V by 0 bases and J by 5 bases, and 16 bases separated the two germline ends. Germline V gene data show CDR1 as LNHNV and CDR2 as YYDKDF (reference sequence). The DNA for the CDR3 is TGTGCCACCAGCAGAGAAGGCGCTGCCCGGATGTATGGCTACACCTTC. Protein product: CATSREGAARMYGYTF.

The J gene is TRBJ1-2, the V gene TRBV6-6; weak D call: TRBD1 (5 bases). Deletions cut 6 bases from V and 6 bases from J, with 11 bases between. The CDR3 is 12 residues long. CDR1 and CDR2 from the germline V gene are MNHNY and SVGAGI (reference sequence). The CDR3, as DNA: TGTGCCAGCAGCGCAGGGTTTGATGGCTACACCTTC. It codes for CASSAGFDGYTF.

V and J are TRBV28 and TRBJ1-5; 7 nucleotides line up with TRBD1. The ends lost 7 bases at V and 4 bases at J; junction bases unmatched: 10. Germline assignment: CDR1 MDHEN and CDR2 SYDVKM. The CDR3 extends over 15 amino acids. CDR3 bases: TGTGCCAGCAATCGGTCCCCAGGGGGGAATCAGCCCCAGCATTTT. It specifies CASNRSPGGNQPQHF.

This chain uses TRBV7-2 with TRBJ2-2, with unresolved D. The CDR3 runs to 15 residues. Per the germline V gene, CDR1 is SGHTA and CDR2 is FQGNSA. V was trimmed by 0 bases and J by 0 bases, leaving 5 bases between them. CDR3 amino acids: CASSLALANTGELFF. The CDR3 DNA sequence: TGTGCCAGCAGCTTAGCGCTGGCGAACACCGGGGAGCTGTTTTTT. Combining the CDR3 with reference TRBV7-2 and TRBJ2-2 gives the whole variable domain GAGVSQSPSNKVTEKGKDVELRCDPISGHTALYWYRQSLGQGLEFLIYFQGNSAPDKSGLPSDRFSAERTGGSVSTLTIQRTQQEDSAVYLCASSLALANTGELFFGEGSRLTVL.

The chain combines TRBV12-1 with TRBJ2-5; TRBD2 reflects the table's D call only, with no check against the DNA. TRBV12-1 counts as a pseudogene. The CDR3 is made up of 10 amino acids. In nucleotides, the CDR3 is TGTGCCAGCACCCGGGACTGTATGTACTTC. It encodes CASTRDCMYF.

J is TRBJ1-5 and V is TRBV19, with a weak D call TRBD1 (5 bases). Germline V gives CDR1 LNHDA, CDR2 SQIVND (reference sequence). The ends were cut back, 4 bases at V and 11 bases at J, with 18 bases in the middle. The CDR3 length is 14 residues. CDR3 region: CASSSRLQDRAQHF. CDR3 coding DNA: TGTGCCAGTAGTAGCCGGTTACAGGATCGGGCCCAGCATTTT.

This chain links TRBV10-2 with TRBJ1-6; 8 nucleotides match TRBD1. This CDR3 comprises 14 residues. Losses at the gene ends were 7 bases for V and 7 bases for J; bases not matched to a gene: 6. Germline V lookup: CDR1 WSHSY, CDR2 SAAADI. The CDR3 nucleotides read TGCGCCAGCACCACCGGACAGGGAAATTCACCCCTCCACTTT. Translation: CASTTGQGNSPLHF.

This clone has just one count. The chain has TRBV19 and TRBJ2-1; D call uncertain. CDR1 and CDR2 (germline): LNHDA, SQIVND (reference sequence). V dropped 4 bases and J dropped 0 bases, with 16 bases sitting between them. CDR3 length: 17 residues. CDR3 sequence reads: CASSTSPGSSSYNEQFF. For the CDR3, the DNA is TGTGCCAGTAGTACCTCCCCGGGCAGCTCCTCCTACAATGAGCAGTTCTTC.

V is TRBV7-2 and J is TRBJ1-1, with a tentative D call TRBD1 (6 bases). From germline, CDR1 is SGHTA and CDR2 FQGNSA. Between the trimmed V and J ends, which lost 7 bases and 8 bases, there was a span of 17 bases. The CDR3 totals 13 residues. CDR3 loop: CASNNKMGGEAFF. CDR3 coding DNA: TGTGCCAGCAACAATAAAATGGGGGGCGAAGCTTTCTTT.

The gene calls are TRBV2 and TRBJ2-7, with D maybe TRBD1 (5 bases). Trimming shortened V by 2 bases and J by 3 bases, and 8 bases separated the two germline ends. Germline values: CDR1 SNHLY, CDR2 FYNNEI. This CDR3 has 13 amino acids. The CDR3 here is CASSERGSYEQYF. CDR3 nucleotide sequence: TGTGCCAGCAGTGAAAGGGGTAGCTACGAGCAGTACTTC.

V and J are TRBV6-6 and TRBJ1-1; a weak D match, TRBD1 (6 bases). With 7 bases removed from V and 7 bases from J, the gap between germline ends came to 10 bases. Germline CDR1 MNHNY, CDR2 SVGAGI (reference sequence). CDR3 length equals 11 residues. The DNA for the CDR3 is TGTGCCAGCACCGCGGACAGTGAAGCTTTCTTT. It is translated as CASTADSEAFF.

This chain connects TRBV19 to TRBJ1-5, with D maybe TRBD1 (6 bases). V lost 3 bases and J lost 0, with 15 bases in between. The CDR3 totals 17 residues. Germline V gene lookup returns CDR1 LNHDA and CDR2 SQIVND (reference sequence). DNA of the CDR3: TGTGCCAGTAGTATTAAAGTTTGGACAGTTAGCAATCAGCCCCAGCATTTT. This translates into CASSIKVWTVSNQPQHF.

The rearrangement links TRBV7-2 to TRBJ2-3; TRBD2 aligns across 10 bases. The CDR3 length is 14 residues. Germline V lookup: CDR1 SGHTA, CDR2 FQGNSA. The junction had 1 base not matched to a gene; V was cut back by 1 base and J by 6 bases. The chain's CDR3 is CASSLVLAGDTQYF. In DNA form, the CDR3 reads TGTGCCAGCAGCTTAGTACTAGCGGGGGATACGCAGTATTTT.

By proportion, this clone is medium-sized. The V gene is TRBV9, the J gene TRBJ1-6, with D unresolved. This CDR3 spans 15 amino acids. CDR1 SGDLS and CDR2 YYNGEE come from the germline V gene. The V gene lost 2 bases and the J gene lost 4 bases, with 10 bases spanning the gap. The CDR3 sequence is CASSVEDGYNSPLHF. The CDR3 DNA reads as TGTGCCAGCAGCGTGGAGGACGGATATAATTCACCCCTCCACTTT.

V gene TRBV6-1 combines with J gene TRBJ2-5, with 7 positions matching TRBD2. CDR3 length: 15 amino acids. Germline lookup yields CDR1 MNHNS and CDR2 SASEGT. V lost 4 bases, J lost 2 bases, and 7 bases stayed unmatched. The CDR3 spells CASSVMAGVQETQYF. CDR3 nucleotides: TGTGCCAGCAGTGTTATGGCGGGGGTACAAGAGACCCAGTACTTC.

In its sample, this clone was seen once. This sequence joins TRBV4-1 and TRBJ2-7, with a weak D call TRBD2 (6 bases). The V gene's germline CDR1 is MGHRA and CDR2 YSYEKL. Trimming removed 0 bases from V and 2 bases from J, with 11 bases in between. The CDR3 sequence is 15 residues long. CDR3 residues: CASSQEGRRAYEQYF. The CDR3 nucleotides are TGCGCCAGCAGCCAAGAGGGACGGAGGGCCTACGAGCAGTACTTC.

The chain joins TRBV6-5 to TRBJ1-1; D unresolved. The CDR3 sequence is 15 residues long. Germline V gene lookup returns CDR1 MNHEY and CDR2 SVGAGI. The V and J ends lost 4 bases and 1 base respectively, with 13 bases between them. The CDR3 DNA reads TGTGCCAGCAGTTTCTCGACCGCTACGAACACTGAAGCTTTCTTT. Amino acids: CASSFSTATNTEAFF.

A remark on this clone: One junction end does not reproduce the germline sequence, and a read error may be involved. The chain carries TRBV7-7 and TRBJ2-1; 9 positions match TRBD1. Germline CDR1 reads SSHAT; CDR2 reads FNYEAQ (reference sequence). This CDR3 is 15 amino acids long. Here the CDR3 reads CASSLGGTGLNEQFF. The DNA for the CDR3 is TGTGCTAGCAGCTTAGGAGGGACAGGGTTGAATGAGCAGTTCTTC.

CDR3 loop: CASSALAGLNTDTQYF. The CDR3 DNA sequence: TGTGCCAGCAGCGCTCTAGCGGGACTAAACACAGATACGCAGTATTTT. The chain employs TRBV11-3 and TRBJ2-3; 9 nucleotides line up with TRBD2. The V and J ends lost 5 bases and 2 bases, in that order; junction bases with no gene match: 8. Germline CDR1 reads SGHNT; CDR2 reads YENEEA. The CDR3 consists of 16 residues.

This rearrangement joins TRBV28 to TRBJ2-7, with TRBD1 matching 9 bases. The CDR3 length is 14 residues. CDR1 and CDR2 (germline): MDHEN, SYDVKM. With V trimmed by 6 bases and J by 2 bases, 5 bases remained unmatched. The chain's CDR3 is CASRPQGATYEQYF. As DNA, the CDR3 is TGTGCCAGCAGGCCACAGGGGGCCACCTACGAGCAGTACTTC.

This chain uses TRBV19 with TRBJ1-1; D uncertain. This CDR3 region has 15 residues. V shed 0 bases and J shed 5 bases, with 13 bases lying between them. The germline gives CDR1 LNHDA, CDR2 SQIVND (reference sequence). The CDR3 reads CASSIDPDLLTEAFF. The CDR3 nucleotides are TGTGCCAGTAGTATAGATCCCGACCTTCTTACTGAAGCTTTCTTT.

This chain connects TRBV5-1 to TRBJ2-7; a weak D match, TRBD1 (6 bases). V was cut by 0 bases and J by 7 bases, with 17 bases left in between. CDR1 is SGHRS, CDR2 YFSETQ, per germline. The CDR3 has 15 amino acids. CDR3 residues: CASSLEFDRSMEQYF. CDR3 sequence (DNA): TGCGCCAGCAGCTTGGAGTTCGACAGGTCAATGGAGCAGTACTTC.